What follows is one TCR gamma chain and its context. Antigen unknown. This specimen belongs to a study of human gamma delta and Vdelta1 T cells. TCRdb re-processed the PCR reads using CATT. The data contain about 8,700 gamma-chain clones, 45% of them singletons. Study findings and constraints: Acute myeloid leukemia was reportedly broadly targeted by polyclonal Delta One T cells.

V lost 5 bases and J lost 2; bases outside the gene matches: 6. Germline V gene lookup returns CDR1 EGSTGY and CDR2 YDSYTSSV. The CDR3 covers 13 residues. The sequence came from a human donor in good health. The rearrangement joins TRGV4 to TRGJ1 or TRGJ2. The specimen was Vdelta1 gamma-delta T cells from blood grown in culture (DOT cells). DNA for the CDR3: TGTGCCACCTGGGGGAATCATTATTATAAGAAACTCTTT. Translated: CATWGNHYYKKLF.